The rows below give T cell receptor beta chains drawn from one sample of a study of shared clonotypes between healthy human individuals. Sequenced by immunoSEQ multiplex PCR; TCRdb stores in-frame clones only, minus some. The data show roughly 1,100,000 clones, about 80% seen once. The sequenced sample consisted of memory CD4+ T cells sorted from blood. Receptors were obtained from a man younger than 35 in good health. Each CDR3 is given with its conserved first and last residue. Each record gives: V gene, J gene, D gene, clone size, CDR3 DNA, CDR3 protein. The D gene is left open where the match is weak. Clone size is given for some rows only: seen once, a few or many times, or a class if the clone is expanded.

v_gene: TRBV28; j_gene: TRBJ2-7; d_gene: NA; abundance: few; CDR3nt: TGTGCCAGCAGCACAGGGTTCGAGCAGTACTTC; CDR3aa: CASSTGFEQYF
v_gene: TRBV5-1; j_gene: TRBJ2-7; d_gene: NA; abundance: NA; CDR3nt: TGCGCCAGCAGCTTGGGTCGGCCGAGCTACGAGCAGTACTTC; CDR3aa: CASSLGRPSYEQYF
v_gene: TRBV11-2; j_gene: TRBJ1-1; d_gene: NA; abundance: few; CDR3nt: TGTGCCAGCAGCTTAGGAGTGGGCACTGAAGCTTTCTTT; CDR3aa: CASSLGVGTEAFF
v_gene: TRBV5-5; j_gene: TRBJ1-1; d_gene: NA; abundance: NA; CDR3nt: TGTGCCAGCAGCTTGGTGGAGGGGGTAAGGACTGAAGCTTTCTTT; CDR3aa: CASSLVEGVRTEAFF
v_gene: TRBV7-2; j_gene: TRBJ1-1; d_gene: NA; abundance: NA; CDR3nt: TGTGCCAGCAGCTATAACAGTCAGTTTTCTCCTTTCTTT; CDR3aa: CASSYNSQFSPFF
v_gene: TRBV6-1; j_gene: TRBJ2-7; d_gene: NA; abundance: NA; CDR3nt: TGTGCCAGCAGACAAGGGCACTACGAGCAGTACTTC; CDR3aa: CASRQGHYEQYF
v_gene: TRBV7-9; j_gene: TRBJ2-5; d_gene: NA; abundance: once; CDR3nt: TGTGCCAGCAGCTTCGGGAGAGCGGAGACCCAGTACTTC; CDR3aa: CASSFGRAETQYF
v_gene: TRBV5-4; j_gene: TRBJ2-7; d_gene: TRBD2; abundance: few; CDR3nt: TGTGCCAGCAGTGGCCGAAGCGGGAGGCCTCTCGAGCAGTACTTC; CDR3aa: CASSGRSGRPLEQYF
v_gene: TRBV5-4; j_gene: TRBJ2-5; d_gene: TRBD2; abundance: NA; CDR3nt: TGTGCCAGCAGCCCCGGTCTAGCGGGGGTGACCCAAGAGACCCAGTACTTC; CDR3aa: CASSPGLAGVTQETQYF
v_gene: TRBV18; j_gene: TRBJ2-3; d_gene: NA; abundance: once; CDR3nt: TGTGCCAGCTCGCCGATGGTAGGGACAGATACGCAGTATTTT; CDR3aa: CASSPMVGTDTQYF
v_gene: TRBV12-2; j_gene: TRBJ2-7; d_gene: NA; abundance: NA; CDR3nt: TGTGCAAGTCGCCCGGGGGGATGGGTAGCGGGGTACGAGCAGTACTTC; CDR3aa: CASRPGGWVAGYEQYF
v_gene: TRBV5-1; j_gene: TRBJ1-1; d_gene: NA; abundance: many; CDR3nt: TGCGCCAGCAGCTTTGGGGGAGGGGCTGAAGCTTTCTTT; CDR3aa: CASSFGGGAEAFF
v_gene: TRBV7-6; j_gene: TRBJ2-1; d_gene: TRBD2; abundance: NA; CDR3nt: TGTGCCAGCAGCTCCTCCGTGGCTAGCGGGAGGACTGAGCAGTTCTTC; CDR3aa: CASSSSVASGRTEQFF
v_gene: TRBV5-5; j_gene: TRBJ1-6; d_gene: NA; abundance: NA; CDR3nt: TGTGCCAGCAGCTTGGGGGGCTCCTATAATTCACCCCTCCACTTT; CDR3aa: CASSLGGSYNSPLHF
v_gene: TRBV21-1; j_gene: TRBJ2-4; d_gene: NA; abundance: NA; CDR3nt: TGTGCCAGCAGCAAAGCGCTGCAGGGGGGTGGCACTAGGTACTTC; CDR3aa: CASSKALQGGGTRYF
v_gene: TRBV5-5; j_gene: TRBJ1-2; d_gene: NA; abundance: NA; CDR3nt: TGTGCCAGCAGTCCGCTCCTGGGGAGAGGCTACACCTTC; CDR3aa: CASSPLLGRGYTF
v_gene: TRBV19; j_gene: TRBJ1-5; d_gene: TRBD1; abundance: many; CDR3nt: TGTGCCAGTACCCCGGACAGGGGCAATCAGCCCCAGCATTTT; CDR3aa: CASTPDRGNQPQHF
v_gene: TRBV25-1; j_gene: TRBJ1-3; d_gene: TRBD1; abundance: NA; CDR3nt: TGTGCCAGCAGTGAAAGTGGGACAGGCCCGGGAAACACCATATATTTT; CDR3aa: CASSESGTGPGNTIYF
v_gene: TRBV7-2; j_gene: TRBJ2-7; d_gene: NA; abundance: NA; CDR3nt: TGTGCCAGCAGCGGGGCCAATTCCTACGAGCAGTACTTC; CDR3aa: CASSGANSYEQYF
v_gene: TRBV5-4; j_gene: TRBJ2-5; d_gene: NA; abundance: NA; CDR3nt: TGTGCCAGCAGCTTGGACAGGGCGAGGTGGGAGACCCAGTACTTC; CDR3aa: CASSLDRARWETQYF
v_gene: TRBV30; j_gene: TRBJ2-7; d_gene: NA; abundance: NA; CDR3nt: TGTGCCTGGTTGGATGGGAACTCCTACGAGCAGTACTTC; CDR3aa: CAWLDGNSYEQYF
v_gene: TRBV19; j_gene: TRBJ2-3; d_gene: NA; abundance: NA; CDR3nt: TGTGCCAGTAGTATAGCAATTTCTAATACGCAGTATTTT; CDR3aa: CASSIAISNTQYF
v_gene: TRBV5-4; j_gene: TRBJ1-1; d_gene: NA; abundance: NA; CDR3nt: TGTGCCAGCAGCTTGGGGCCGGATTTGGACACTGAAGCTTTCTTT; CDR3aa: CASSLGPDLDTEAFF
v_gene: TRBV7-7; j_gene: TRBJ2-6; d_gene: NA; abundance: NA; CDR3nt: TGTGCTAGCAGCCACAACTCTGGGGTCAACGTCCTGACTTTC; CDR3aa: CASSHNSGVNVLTF